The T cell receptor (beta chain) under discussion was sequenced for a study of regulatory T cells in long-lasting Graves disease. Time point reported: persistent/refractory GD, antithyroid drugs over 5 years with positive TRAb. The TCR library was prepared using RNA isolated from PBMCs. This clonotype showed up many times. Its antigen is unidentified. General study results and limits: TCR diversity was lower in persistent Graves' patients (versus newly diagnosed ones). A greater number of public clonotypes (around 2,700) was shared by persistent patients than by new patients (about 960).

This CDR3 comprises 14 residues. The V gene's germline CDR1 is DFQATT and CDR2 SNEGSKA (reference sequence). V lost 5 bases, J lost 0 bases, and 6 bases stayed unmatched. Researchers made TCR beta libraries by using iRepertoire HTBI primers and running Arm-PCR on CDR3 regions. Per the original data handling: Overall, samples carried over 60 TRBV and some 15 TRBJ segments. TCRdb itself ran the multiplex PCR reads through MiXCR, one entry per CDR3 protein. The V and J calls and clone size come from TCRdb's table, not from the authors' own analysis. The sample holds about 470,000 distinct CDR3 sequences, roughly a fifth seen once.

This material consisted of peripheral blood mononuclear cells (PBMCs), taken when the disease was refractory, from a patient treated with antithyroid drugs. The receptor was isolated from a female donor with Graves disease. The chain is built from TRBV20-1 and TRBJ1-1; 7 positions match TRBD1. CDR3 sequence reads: CSAPDRVVNTEAFF. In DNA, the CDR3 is TGCAGTGCTCCCGACAGGGTGGTGAACACTGAAGCTTTCTTT.